The next 19 T cell receptor beta chains were all read from a single sample in a study of radiotherapy plus CTLA-4 blockade in lung cancer. This table comes from immunoSEQ multiplex PCR, and its TCRdb copy is limited to in-frame clones, with some not included. In the table there are roughly 54,000 clones, 65% to 85% of which are singletons. The sample in question was peripheral blood, obtained from a patient treated with radiotherapy plus ipilimumab. All receptors come from a human donor with non-small cell lung cancer who had a partial response to radiotherapy plus ipilimumab.

The genes are TRBV11-3 and TRBJ1-1; maybe TRBD1 (5 bases). The length of the CDR3 is 14 residues. V lost 5 bases and J 7 bases, leaving 17 bases between the germline ends. In germline, CDR1 is SGHNT, CDR2 YENEEA. CDR3 loop: CASSRTGGEVEAFF. In DNA form, the CDR3 reads TGTGCCAGCAGCCGGACGGGAGGGGAGGTTGAAGCTTTCTTT.

The V call is TRBV12-2, the J call TRBJ1-1. TRBV12-2 is described as a pseudogene. The CDR3 has 17 residues. CDR3 coding DNA: TGTGCAAGTCGCTTAGGAGGGACACCCCCGGGAGGCACTGAAGCTTTCTTT. Its translation is CASRLGGTPPGGTEAFF.

This chain links TRBV11-3 with TRBJ2-1, with D tentatively TRBD1 (5 bases). This CDR3 comprises 15 residues. Germline CDR1 and CDR2: SGHNT and YENEEA. V was cut by 4 bases and J by 5 bases, with 15 bases left in between. In nucleotides, the CDR3 is TGTGCCAGCAGCTCATCCACGGGCAGGGACAATGAGCAGTTCTTC. Translated, it gives CASSSSTGRDNEQFF.

The rearrangement joins TRBV5-1 to TRBJ2-4; TRBD1 matches at 8 bases. Germline CDR1 is SGHRS and CDR2 is YFSETQ. J was trimmed by 0 bases and V by 3 bases; bases with no gene match: 5. This CDR3 has 16 residues. The CDR3 spells CASSSGGLQAKNIQYF. In DNA, the CDR3 is TGCGCCAGCAGCTCAGGGGGCCTTCAAGCCAAAAACATTCAGTACTTC.

Only a few counts were recorded for this clone. The V call is TRBV5-1, the J call TRBJ2-7; 12 positions agree with TRBD2. The J segment lost 7 bases and the V segment lost 3 bases, leaving 11 bases of the junction unmatched. Per germline, CDR1 SGHRS and CDR2 YFSETQ. This CDR3 contains 16 residues. The CDR3 DNA follows: TGCGCCAGCAGCTGGAGATCTAGCGGGGGGGCGTGGGAGCAGTACTTC. It yields the protein CASSWRSSGGAWEQYF. Together with reference TRBV5-1 and TRBJ2-7, the CDR3 gives the full variable domain: KAGVTQTPRYLIKTRGQQVTLSCSPISGHRSVSWYQQTPGQGLQFLFEYFSETQRNKGNFPGRFSGRQFSNSRSEMNVSTLELGDSALYLCASSWRSSGGAWEQYFGPGTRLTVT.

This clone turned up a few times. This chain connects TRBV9 to TRBJ2-1, with D tentatively TRBD2 (7 bases). CDR1 and CDR2 from the germline V gene are SGDLS and YYNGEE. Trimming left V 6 bases short and J 4 bases short, with 17 bases between. CDR3 length: 15 amino acids. The CDR3 region is CASTPSAGAYNEQFF. The CDR3 DNA reads TGTGCCAGCACCCCTTCGGCGGGGGCATACAATGAGCAGTTCTTC.

The genes are TRBV19 and TRBJ1-2, with 9 bases that match TRBD1. This CDR3 contains 14 residues. V lost 4 bases, J lost 5 bases, and 5 bases stayed unmatched. Germline V CDR1 and CDR2: LNHDA, SQIVND (reference sequence). CDR3 sequence reads: CASSTTGTGYGYTF. The CDR3 nucleotides read TGTGCCAGTAGTACTACCGGGACAGGGTATGGCTACACCTTC.

CDR3 region: CASSLSGGSYEQYF. The CDR3, as DNA: TGTGCCAGCAGCCTATCCGGGGGCTCCTACGAGCAGTACTTC. The gene calls are TRBV7-6 and TRBJ2-7; D is possibly TRBD2 (6 bases). Germline loops: CDR1 SGHVS, CDR2 FNYEAQ. Trimming took off 5 bases at V and 0 bases at J, with 11 bases between the two ends. The CDR3 totals 14 residues.

The chain uses TRBV9 and TRBJ2-1; 7 positions match TRBD2. Germline CDR1 and CDR2: SGDLS and YYNGEE. Trimming cost V 4 bases and J 7 bases; bases outside gene matches: 11. The length of the CDR3 is 15 residues. This chain's CDR3 is CASSPAAGDVNEQFF. The CDR3 coding sequence is TGTGCCAGCAGCCCAGCGGCGGGGGACGTAAATGAGCAGTTCTTC.

J is TRBJ1-2 and V is TRBV7-9; D call uncertain. V lost 0 bases and J lost 0, with 8 bases in between. CDR3 size: 15 residues. Germline-derived CDR1 and CDR2 are SEHNR and FQNEAQ (reference sequence). As DNA, the CDR3 is TGTGCCAGCAGCTTAGCACAGATTGCTAACTATGGCTACACCTTC. Translated: CASSLAQIANYGYTF.

The chain is built from TRBV29-1 and TRBJ2-1; 15 bases line up with TRBD2. Trimming took 7 bases from V and 0 from J; bases not matched to a gene: 7. Germline CDR1 reads SQVTM; CDR2 reads ANQGSEA. The CDR3 runs to 17 residues. The CDR3 nucleotides are TGCAGCGCATTGGGACTAGCGGGGGGCGGCTCCTACAATGAGCAGTTCTTC. Protein sequence: CSALGLAGGGSYNEQFF.

The gene calls are TRBV7-2 and TRBJ1-6; a weak D match, TRBD1 (6 bases). V gave up 1 base and J gave up 7 bases, with 8 bases separating them. The CDR3 has 14 residues. Germline lookup yields CDR1 SGHTA and CDR2 FQGNSA. CDR3 region: CASSLGQVNSPLHF. CDR3 nucleotides: TGTGCCAGCAGCTTAGGACAGGTCAATTCACCCCTCCACTTT.

The chain combines TRBV5-5 with TRBJ1-5; 8 bases map to TRBD1. Germline values: CDR1 SGHKS, CDR2 YYEKEE (reference sequence). CDR3 length equals 14 residues. Trimming took 4 bases from V and 2 from J; bases not matched to a gene: 2. CDR3 protein: CASSQQGGNQPQHF. CDR3 nucleotides: TGTGCCAGCAGCCAACAGGGGGGCAATCAGCCCCAGCATTTT.

This chain connects TRBV6-5 to TRBJ1-2, with TRBD1 matching over 7 bases. The V segment lost 7 bases and the J segment 1 base; nucleotides outside the gene matches: 3. The CDR3 runs 13 residues. The germline CDR1 and CDR2 sequences are MNHEY and SVGAGI. The CDR3 DNA reads TGTGCCAGCAAGGGACAGATTAACTATGGCTACACCTTC. Its translation: CASKGQINYGYTF.

V is TRBV10-2 and J is TRBJ1-1; 9 bases align to TRBD1. V gave up 2 bases and J gave up 5 bases; unmatched junction bases: 3. Germline CDR1 reads WSHSY; CDR2 reads SAAADI. This CDR3 comprises 14 residues. The DNA for the CDR3 is TGCGCCAGCAGTGAGAGACAGGGGGGGACTGAAGCTTTCTTT. It codes for CASSERQGGTEAFF.

This rearrangement joins TRBV6-1 to TRBJ2-5, with D tentatively TRBD2 (7 bases). The CDR3 has 16 amino acids. V lost 4 bases and J lost 4, with 19 bases in between. The V gene's germline CDR1 is MNHNS and CDR2 SASEGT. The DNA of the CDR3 is TGTGCCAGCAGTGTAATTACGGGGGGCCCGGGAGAGACCCAGTACTTC. This codes for CASSVITGGPGETQYF.

This chain uses TRBV7-2 with TRBJ2-7, with TRBD2 as a possible D gene (5 bases). This CDR3 comprises 16 residues. The V end was cut by 1 base, the J end by 4 bases, with 17 bases between. Germline V gene lookup returns CDR1 SGHTA and CDR2 FQGNSA. CDR3 amino acids: CASSLERSGGWYEQYF. DNA for the CDR3: TGTGCCAGCAGCTTAGAGAGATCGGGCGGGTGGTACGAGCAGTACTTC.

The chain uses TRBV30 and TRBJ1-5; D gene unclear. Germline CDR1 GTSNPN, CDR2 SVGIG (reference sequence). Trimming cost V 3 bases and J 1 base, with 19 bases left between them. The CDR3 length is 17 residues. The CDR3 DNA follows: TGTGCCTGGAGCTCGAGAGGGCAGAGCCGGAGCAATCAGCCCCAGCATTTT. Its translation: CAWSSRGQSRSNQPQHF.

The rearrangement uses TRBV5-4 and TRBJ1-5, with TRBD1 matching over 8 bases. Germline assignment: CDR1 SGHNT and CDR2 YYREEE (reference sequence). Trimming cost V 0 bases and J 7 bases; bases outside gene matches: 3. CDR3 length: 14 residues. CDR3 loop: CASSLDRGMQPQHF. DNA for the CDR3: TGTGCCAGCAGCTTGGACAGGGGGATGCAGCCCCAGCATTTT.